This T cell receptor (beta chain) was documented in a study of blood T cells in healthy people across ages. A second about 7 to 11 cycle PCR used barcoded and J-beta primers. TCRdb reprocessed the 5' RACE reads with MiXCR, giving one entry per CDR3 protein. Among around 520,000 distinct CDR3 sequences listed, about 25% were seen once. V gave up 2 bases and J gave up 5 bases, with 14 bases separating them. CDR1 and CDR2 (germline): DFQATT, SNEGSKA (reference sequence). The CDR3 is made up of 14 amino acids. This same sample was also taken into another study, of T cells of mothers and their children.

The TCR comes from a boy aged 2 to 10 in good health. The V and J genes are TRBV20-1 and TRBJ2-3, with unresolved D. What was sequenced was blood. The CDR3 DNA reads as TGCAGTGCTAGAAACCCAAACGGTGGAGATACGCAGTATTTT. Residues: CSARNPNGGDTQYF.